This record covers a single T cell receptor (beta chain). Its antigen specificity is not known. No base qualities exist here, and no much larger clone lies one base off it. These data come from a study of T cell responses to AZD1222 COVID-19 vaccine (dated by TCRdb to the early 2020s). Study-wide context: TCR sequencing was performed for about 240 trial participants, of whom about 200 were given two doses of AZD1222 and roughly 25 were given two doses of MenACWY control vaccine. Trial participants were enrolled into age subgroups of 18-55, 56-69 and 70-plus years, which contained around 140, 26 and 57 TCR-sequenced participants, respectively.

From the cysteine up to the phenylalanine, the CDR3 has a length of 14 residues. Only CDR3 DNA remains: 42 bases, in frame from the first base. Trimming takes 3 bases from V and 3 bases from J, and the germline ends sit 15 bases apart. CDR1 and CDR2, looked up from the germline V gene, are SQVTM and ANQGSEA. This specimen's time point label, per the study, means: about 28 days (+/-7) after the second vaccine dose. AZD1222 recipients whose second dose came at about 4 weeks and those whose second dose came at about 12 weeks were combined into one group, since spike-specific TCR depth and breadth did not differ between the two schedules. Samples from vaccinated people were obtained from the UK trials COV001 and COV002, which included a single-blind randomized controlled phase 2/3 trial of AZD1222 (ChAdOx1 nCoV-19) in healthy adults. For TCRbeta chain sequencing, PBMC samples from trial participants were taken at day 0 and at day 28 after the second dose.

Study-level results and caveats: In the small 56-69-year group, the increase in depth fell short of significance, most likely because of low power. After two AZD1222 doses, spike-specific TCR breadth and depth were significantly higher than at day 0 and than in MenACWY recipients. The vaccine-associated CD4 TCRs covered the entire spike protein, and the dominant responses fell in regions 160-218 and 743-854. Nearly half of unique spike-specific TCRs reportedly recognized epitopes outside regions mutated in the B.1.351 and B.1.1.7 variants. Most participants were white British and females outnumbered males, and the authors suggested that clonal diversity may have been underestimated. Because no day 14 peak-response samples were available, the repertoires could be characterized only after the peak T cell response. Conclusions about previously exposed vaccinees are limited, since just 6 or 7 AZD1222 recipients were seropositive for SARS-CoV-2 at baseline.

The CDR3 regions of human TCRbeta chains were analyzed by immunosequencing. The study's processing was this. Repertoire TCRs were matched against a reference library of SARS-CoV-2-specific TCRs generated with the MIRA antigen-specificity platform. Breadth meant the fraction of unique TCRs that were SARS-CoV-2-associated, whereas depth meant the fraction of total T cells that were SARS-CoV-2-associated. Using the MIRA data, each spike-specific TCR was mapped to the spike region that the TCR reacts to and placed in a CD4 or CD8 class. Log10-transformed breadth and depth values were compared by one-way ANOVA with Sidak's multiple comparisons tests. The source is immuneACCESS, and TCRdb retained only in-frame sequences with V and J called. Part of the clones is not carried over; for the studies checked, unresolved V genes explain less than half of this, and the remainder is unexplained. D and trimming were read from the DNA, whereas the V and J calls and clone size are those reported in that table. The sample records some 130,000 clones, approximately 91% of which are singletons. The ten largest clones represent approximately 1.1% of the sample.

This receptor was identified in an adult who received the AZD1222 COVID-19 vaccine. This material consisted of peripheral blood, taken 28 days after the second AZD1222 dose. The receptor chain draws on TRBV29-1 and TRBJ2-7, and TRBD1 may be the D gene, going by 5 matching bases. The CDR3 protein is CSVEVTGRYYEQYF. The bases read TGCAGCGTTGAGGTAACAGGCCGGTACTACGAGCAGTACTTC.